A selection of T cell receptor beta chains follows, all from one sample in a study of T cell responses to AZD1222 COVID-19 vaccine. Libraries were prepared by immunoSEQ multiplex PCR; TCRdb keeps only in-frame clonotypes and omits some of them. Here the sample spans roughly 110,000 clones, under 95% being singletons. The specimen comprised peripheral blood, sampled on day 0 of AZD1222 vaccination. The receptors stem from an adult in good health. CDR3s include the opening cysteine and the closing phenylalanine or tryptophan. D genes are given only for firm matches. The size entry is marked missing in some rows and otherwise reads once, few, many or a size class.

clone_size: -
v_call: TRBV10-3
d_call: -
j_call: TRBJ2-7
cdr3_nt: TGTGCCACCCACGGGGATTTGTCCTACGAGCAGTACTTC
cdr3_aa: CATHGDLSYEQYF

clone_size: -
v_call: TRBV19
d_call: TRBD1
j_call: TRBJ2-7
cdr3_nt: TGTGCCAGTAGTGTGCCGGGACAGGGTGACGAGCAGTACTTC
cdr3_aa: CASSVPGQGDEQYF

clone_size: -
v_call: TRBV7-2
d_call: -
j_call: TRBJ1-5
cdr3_nt: TGTGCCAGCAGCCCCGTGTGGGGTAACAATCAGCCCCAGCATTTT
cdr3_aa: CASSPVWGNNQPQHF

clone_size: -
v_call: TRBV11-2
d_call: -
j_call: TRBJ1-3
cdr3_nt: TGTGCCAGCAGCTTATACCTAGGCTCTGGAAACACCATATATTTT
cdr3_aa: CASSLYLGSGNTIYF

clone_size: -
v_call: TRBV5-1
d_call: TRBD1
j_call: TRBJ2-3
cdr3_nt: TGCGCCAGCAGCTTAGCTGGGACAGGGAGTTTTGCAGATACGCAGTATTTT
cdr3_aa: CASSLAGTGSFADTQYF

clone_size: -
v_call: TRBV7-8
d_call: -
j_call: TRBJ2-7
cdr3_nt: TGTGCCAGCAGCTTAGCGGCTGGCAGGCAATTTGCGGGTTACGAGCAGTACTTC
cdr3_aa: CASSLAAGRQFAGYEQYF

clone_size: -
v_call: TRBV19
d_call: -
j_call: TRBJ1-2
cdr3_nt: TGTGCCAGTAGTAAGACAGGTTGGGATGGCTACACCTTC
cdr3_aa: CASSKTGWDGYTF

clone_size: -
v_call: TRBV5-6
d_call: TRBD1
j_call: TRBJ2-3
cdr3_nt: TGTGCCAGCAGCTTGATGTCAGGGGGCGCAGCAGATACGCAGTATTTT
cdr3_aa: CASSLMSGGAADTQYF

clone_size: once
v_call: TRBV7-2
d_call: -
j_call: TRBJ1-3
cdr3_nt: TGTGCCAGCAGCTTAGCACGGAGGGGGACTGGAAACACCATATATTTT
cdr3_aa: CASSLARRGTGNTIYF

clone_size: once
v_call: TRBV27
d_call: -
j_call: TRBJ1-2
cdr3_nt: TGTGCCAGCAGCCCACTCGGGGAGGGCTACACCTTC
cdr3_aa: CASSPLGEGYTF

clone_size: -
v_call: TRBV6-2/TRBV6-3
d_call: -
j_call: TRBJ1-6
cdr3_nt: TGTGCCAGCAGCCTTGGCCAACTTAATTCACCCCTCCACTTT
cdr3_aa: CASSLGQLNSPLHF

clone_size: few
v_call: TRBV4-1
d_call: TRBD1
j_call: TRBJ1-4
cdr3_nt: TGCGCCAGCAGCCAGGGACAGGGAGCTGAAAAACTGTTTTTT
cdr3_aa: CASSQGQGAEKLFF

clone_size: -
v_call: TRBV23-1
d_call: -
j_call: TRBJ1-5
cdr3_nt: TGCGCCAGCAGCCCTCCTGGGAGGGGGTTTTTTTATAGCAATCAGCCCCAGCATTTT
cdr3_aa: CASSPPGRGFFYSNQPQHF

clone_size: -
v_call: TRBV27
d_call: -
j_call: TRBJ1-2
cdr3_nt: TGTGCCAGCCGTCTGTCGGGCAGCGCTAATGGCTACACCTTC
cdr3_aa: CASRLSGSANGYTF

clone_size: -
v_call: TRBV19
d_call: -
j_call: TRBJ2-1
cdr3_nt: TGTGCCAGCCGCCTTGACAGGCTCTCCTACAATGAGCAGTTCTTC
cdr3_aa: CASRLDRLSYNEQFF

clone_size: -
v_call: TRBV4-2
d_call: -
j_call: TRBJ1-2
cdr3_nt: TGTGCCAGCAGCCAAGAAAGGCGACTCGGGCAGGGTACCTATGGCTACACCTTC
cdr3_aa: CASSQERRLGQGTYGYTF

clone_size: -
v_call: TRBV5-4
d_call: -
j_call: TRBJ2-2
cdr3_nt: TGTGCCAGCAGCCCCCACACCGGGGAGCTGTTTTTT
cdr3_aa: CASSPHTGELFF

clone_size: -
v_call: TRBV5-1
d_call: -
j_call: TRBJ1-3
cdr3_nt: TGCGCCAGCAGCTCAAACCGGGGGTCTGGAAACACCATATATTTT
cdr3_aa: CASSSNRGSGNTIYF

clone_size: -
v_call: TRBV4-1
d_call: -
j_call: TRBJ1-1
cdr3_nt: TGCGCCAGCAGCCTCCCGCGGGCGCAGGGGAACACTGAAGCTTTCTTT
cdr3_aa: CASSLPRAQGNTEAFF

clone_size: once
v_call: TRBV15
d_call: -
j_call: TRBJ2-7
cdr3_nt: TGTGCCACCAGCAGAGATCGTCACTACGAGCAGTACTTC
cdr3_aa: CATSRDRHYEQYF